Sequencing of this T cell receptor beta chain was carried out in a study of blood T cell repertoires in COVID-19. Study details: Acute and convalescent COVID-19 samples came from the United States, Italy and Spain. From T cells, B-cell-depleted T cells, or PBMCs came the material, which was cDNA or gDNA.

This clone has a single count. Trimming shortened V by 2 bases and J by 2 bases, and 9 bases separated the two germline ends. This CDR3 has 13 residues. Germline CDR1 reads GTSNPN; CDR2 reads SVGIG (reference sequence). In the original processing: The assay estimated nucleated cells by amplifying reference gene primers. Sequencing was performed with immunoSEQ multiplex PCR; in TCRdb, only in-frame clones are kept and a portion is missing. The DNA was the basis for D and trimming; V, J and clone size are from that table. Seen here are 90,000 to 150,000 clones, approximately 85% observed once, and the top ten hold about a tenth.

Sequencing input: peripheral blood. The clonotype originates from a man at least 80 years old with acute or convalescent COVID-19. The chain uses TRBV30 and TRBJ2-5, with a tentative D call TRBD1 (6 bases). As DNA, the CDR3 is TGTGCCTGGAGTAGACAGGTTCAAGAGACCCAGTACTTC. Translation gives CAWSRQVQETQYF.